Following are 26 T cell receptor beta chains from one sample sequenced in a study of technical replicates of blood from several donors. The protocol was immunoSEQ multiplex PCR, while the TCRdb copy is restricted to in-frame clones and leaves out a portion. Of about 76,000 clones listed, 90% to 95% are singletons. The sequencing input was T cells isolated from PBMCs. These receptors originate from a human donor in good health.

The chain is built from TRBV27 and TRBJ1-1; no firm D call. CDR1 and CDR2 (germline): MNHEY, SMNVEV (reference sequence). The CDR3 is 13 amino acids. The ends were cut back, 5 bases at V and 6 bases at J, with 13 bases in the middle. CDR3 DNA sequence: TGTGCCAGCAGTGTCAGTGGCCTCGCTGAAGCTTTCTTT. Translation: CASSVSGLAEAFF.

This clone came up once. The chain joins TRBV5-6 to TRBJ1-2; D not resolved. The germline V gene encodes CDR1 SGHDT and CDR2 YYEEEE. Trimming pared 4 bases from V and 1 base from J, leaving 11 bases between. This CDR3 has 14 residues. Written as DNA, the CDR3 is TGTGCCAGCAGCCAGGACGGACTTAACTATGGCTACACCTTC. Translated, it gives CASSQDGLNYGYTF.

The chain employs TRBV9 and TRBJ1-3; 8 bases fit TRBD1. Germline trimming cut 2 bases from V and 4 bases from J; bases unmatched to any gene: 8. The V gene's germline CDR1 is SGDLS and CDR2 YYNGEE. This CDR3 region has 16 residues. The CDR3 loop is CASSVTMGQAGNTIYF. CDR3 bases: TGTGCCAGCAGCGTCACCATGGGACAGGCCGGAAACACCATATATTTT.

The chain carries TRBV25-1 and TRBJ1-4; a weak D match, TRBD1 (5 bases). The CDR3 length is 15 residues. Germline CDR1 reads MGHDK; CDR2 reads SYGVNS. V was trimmed by 3 bases and J by 0 bases, leaving 8 bases between them. The CDR3 region has the DNA TGTGCCAGCAGTGATCAGGGCGCAACTAATGAAAAACTGTTTTTT. Residues: CASSDQGATNEKLFF. Together with reference TRBV25-1 and TRBJ1-4, the CDR3 gives the full variable domain: EADIYQTPRYLVIGTGKKITLECSQTMGHDKMYWYQQDPGMELHLIHYSYGVNSTEKGDLSSESTVSRIRTEHFPLTLESARPSHTSQYLCASSDQGATNEKLFFGSGTQLSVL.

The chain has TRBV29-1 and TRBJ2-3; 9 nucleotides match TRBD1. The CDR3 loop spans 13 amino acids. Germline CDR1 SQVTM, CDR2 ANQGSEA. V lost 7 bases, J lost 7 bases, and 9 bases stayed unmatched. The CDR3 region has the DNA TGCAGCGATGGACAGGGGACCGCCAATACGCAGTATTTT. Its protein product is CSDGQGTANTQYF.

This clone occurred once. The V gene is TRBV12-5, the J gene TRBJ2-7, with TRBD2 identical over 10 bases. The length of the CDR3 is 17 residues. Looked up from germline, CDR1 is LGHNT and CDR2 is FRNRAP. J was trimmed by 2 bases and V by 0 bases; bases with no gene match: 7. In nucleotides, the CDR3 is TGTGCTAGTGGTTTGGTCCCGGGACTAGCGAAGGCCTACGAGCAGTACTTC. Translated, it gives CASGLVPGLAKAYEQYF.

V usage is TRBV10-2 and J usage is TRBJ1-3; 8 positions match TRBD1. V lost 4 bases and J lost 4; bases outside the gene matches: 12. The CDR3 contains 17 residues. Per germline, CDR1 WSHSY and CDR2 SAAADI. CDR3 region: CASSVNPGGAEGNTIYF. The CDR3 coding sequence is TGCGCCAGCAGTGTTAATCCAGGGGGCGCGGAAGGAAACACCATATATTTT.

The rearrangement joins TRBV7-9 to TRBJ1-1, with TRBD1 matching over 7 bases. Germline trimming cut 2 bases from V and 1 base from J; bases unmatched to any gene: 16. This CDR3 is 19 amino acids long. CDR1 is SEHNR, CDR2 FQNEAQ, per germline (reference sequence). CDR3 nucleotides: TGTGCCAGCAGCTTAATCGGAGTAGCAGGGGGGCGGACGAACACTGAAGCTTTCTTT. It codes for CASSLIGVAGGRTNTEAFF.

This rearrangement joins TRBV19 to TRBJ1-1; 7 bases fit TRBD1. The CDR3 totals 15 residues. Per the germline V gene, CDR1 is LNHDA and CDR2 is SQIVND (reference sequence). With 4 bases clipped from V and 8 bases from J, the junction kept 13 bases outside the gene matches. The CDR3 is CASSRTGYEWREAFF. In DNA form, the CDR3 reads TGTGCCAGTAGTAGGACAGGTTATGAGTGGAGGGAAGCTTTCTTT.

The chain carries TRBV7-8 and TRBJ2-7; TRBD1 matches 9 bases. The germline gives CDR1 SGHVS, CDR2 FQNEAQ. The CDR3 is made up of 15 amino acids. J was trimmed by 3 bases and V by 2 bases; bases with no gene match: 5. The CDR3 reads CASSLLGGQGYEQYF. The CDR3 DNA reads TGTGCCAGCAGCTTACTGGGGGGACAGGGCTACGAGCAGTACTTC.

Details on this clone: An end of the junction differs from the germline gene, which may be a read error. V and J are TRBV7-7 and TRBJ2-4; TRBD1 might be the D (7 bases). This CDR3 is 14 amino acids long. Germline V gene data show CDR1 as SSHAT and CDR2 as FNYEAQ (reference sequence). DNA of the CDR3: TGTGCTAGCAGCTCCCAAGACAGGGAGGACATTCAGTACTTC. It is translated as CASSSQDREDIQYF.

The chain is built from TRBV6-5 and TRBJ2-3, with 8 bases that match TRBD2. The V gene end was trimmed by 4 bases and the J gene end by 5 bases; junction bases not matched to a gene: 2. Germline-derived CDR1 and CDR2 are MNHEY and SVGAGI. The CDR3 has 13 amino acids. CDR3 nucleotides: TGTGCCAGCAGTTCCCTAGCGGGAGATACGCAGTATTTT. It specifies CASSSLAGDTQYF.

Only a few counts were recorded for this clone. The CDR3 DNA sequence: TGTGCCAGCAGCTTTGGGACAGTTCTCAATGAAGCTTTCTTT. Residues: CASSFGTVLNEAFF. V and J are TRBV7-8 and TRBJ1-1; TRBD1 matches 7 bases. The CDR3 contains 14 residues. V dropped 3 bases and J dropped 7; count of bases not matched to a gene: 8. Per the germline V gene, CDR1 is SGHVS and CDR2 is FQNEAQ.

V usage is TRBV6-1 and J usage is TRBJ2-4; 9 positions match TRBD1. CDR3 length: 17 residues. V lost 1 base and J lost 1; bases outside the gene matches: 5. CDR1 and CDR2 (germline): MNHNS, SASEGT. This CDR3 is CASSEGEQGAAKNIQYF. CDR3 bases: TGTGCCAGCAGTGAAGGGGAACAGGGGGCGGCCAAAAACATTCAGTACTTC.

The chain employs TRBV6-5 and TRBJ2-7; the D gene is possibly TRBD1 (6 bases). CDR1 MNHEY and CDR2 SVGAGI come from the germline V gene. Trimming removed 6 bases at V and 3 bases at J, with 15 bases between. CDR3 size: 14 residues. The chain's CDR3 is CASRLGASNYEQYF. Written as DNA, the CDR3 is TGTGCCAGCAGATTGGGGGCCTCCAACTACGAGCAGTACTTC.

In its sample, this clone was seen once. At the DNA level, this CDR3 is encoded by other sequences in the same sample as well. The rearrangement links TRBV2 to TRBJ1-1; 9 positions match TRBD1. There are 17 residues in the CDR3. V gave up 6 bases and J gave up 6 bases; unmatched junction bases: 17. CDR1 and CDR2 from the germline V gene are SNHLY and FYNNEI. The CDR3 DNA is TGTGCCAGCAGCGCTAGTTTGGACAGGGGAAGTAGCTCTGAAGCTTTCTTT. Translating it yields CASSASLDRGSSSEAFF.

The chain joins TRBV15 to TRBJ2-1; D may be TRBD1 (5 bases). V lost 0 bases, J lost 8 bases, and 5 bases lay in between. Germline V gives CDR1 LNHNV, CDR2 YYDKDF (reference sequence). This CDR3 is built from 12 residues. The DNA for the CDR3 is TGTGCCACCAGCAGAGAAGGGGATGAGCAGTTCTTC. It specifies CATSREGDEQFF.

V is TRBV11-3 and J is TRBJ2-1; 8 nucleotides line up with TRBD1. Germline-derived CDR1 and CDR2 are SGHNT and YENEEA. V lost 2 bases to trimming and J lost 6 bases; unmatched junction nucleotides: 0. This CDR3 comprises 13 residues. The CDR3 here is CASSLQGANEQFF. The CDR3 coding sequence is TGTGCCAGCAGCTTACAGGGGGCCAATGAGCAGTTCTTC.

The rearrangement joins TRBV27 to TRBJ2-7; 8 positions agree with TRBD1. Germline loops: CDR1 MNHEY, CDR2 SMNVEV (reference sequence). Trimming cost V 3 bases and J 5 bases; bases outside gene matches: 3. The CDR3 is 13 residues long. The CDR3 coding sequence is TGTGCCAGCAGTTTGAACAGGGGGGACGAGCAGTACTTC. Amino acid sequence: CASSLNRGDEQYF.

The chain uses TRBV11-3 and TRBJ1-2; D remains ambiguous. The length of the CDR3 is 14 residues. CDR1 SGHNT and CDR2 YENEEA come from the germline V gene. Trimming stripped 8 bases from V and 1 base from J, with 14 bases between. CDR3 protein: CASGPGGGNYGYTF. The CDR3 DNA reads as TGTGCCAGCGGCCCAGGTGGAGGTAACTATGGCTACACCTTC.

This rearrangement joins TRBV19 to TRBJ1-4; 8 nucleotides align to TRBD1. Germline-derived CDR1 and CDR2 are LNHDA and SQIVND (reference sequence). Trimming cost V 4 bases and J 0 bases; bases outside gene matches: 7. The CDR3 loop spans 17 amino acids. This chain's CDR3 is CASSSGTGVATNEKLFF. CDR3 DNA: TGTGCCAGTAGTAGTGGGACAGGAGTTGCAACTAATGAAAAACTGTTTTTT.

This clone has just one count. The rearrangement uses TRBV15 and TRBJ1-2, with 7 bases aligning to TRBD1. The CDR3 length is 13 residues. The V gene's germline CDR1 is LNHNV and CDR2 YYDKDF (reference sequence). V lost 0 bases to trimming and J lost 8 bases; unmatched junction nucleotides: 3. The CDR3 here is CATSREPGGGYTF. The DNA of the CDR3 is TGTGCCACCAGCAGAGAACCAGGGGGGGGCTACACCTTC.

This clone was seen once. The V gene is TRBV6-5, the J gene TRBJ2-4, with a weak D call TRBD2 (5 bases). The V end was cut by 4 bases, the J end by 2 bases, with 12 bases between. CDR1 and CDR2 (germline): MNHEY, SVGAGI. This CDR3 is built from 15 residues. CDR3 coding DNA: TGTGCCAGCAGTTTGGGAGTACACACCAAAAACATTCAGTACTTC. Translated: CASSLGVHTKNIQYF.

The chain has TRBV6-5 and TRBJ2-2, with TRBD1 identical over 8 bases. Per germline, CDR1 MNHEY and CDR2 SVGAGI. The junction had 9 bases not matched to a gene; V was cut back by 6 bases and J by 6 bases. There are 15 residues in the CDR3. This CDR3 is CASRLSGGASGELFF. CDR3 nucleotide sequence: TGTGCCAGCAGATTATCAGGGGGCGCTTCCGGGGAGCTGTTTTTT.

The genes are TRBV11-2 and TRBJ1-3; tentative D call: TRBD1 (6 bases). CDR1 and CDR2 (germline): SGHAT, FQNNGV. The length of the CDR3 is 14 residues. Trimming left V 4 bases short and J 2 bases short, with 9 bases between. DNA of the CDR3: TGTGCCAGCAGCTCACGACAGGCTGGAAACACCATATATTTT. It specifies CASSSRQAGNTIYF.

V gene TRBV2 combines with J gene TRBJ1-2; unclear D gene. The CDR3 contains 16 residues. V shed 4 bases and J shed 7 bases, with 22 bases lying between them. Germline lookup yields CDR1 SNHLY and CDR2 FYNNEI. The CDR3 bases are TGTGCCAGCAGTGCCAGAGGGATCGGCAGCTCAGGTGGCTACACCTTC. This gives the protein CASSARGIGSSGGYTF.